This is a list of T cell receptor beta chains from one sample in a study of shared clonotypes between healthy human individuals. The data were produced by immunoSEQ multiplex PCR, yet TCRdb's version contains in-frame clones alone and is incomplete. The top ten hold roughly 1.7% of the sample, which has about 2,100,000 clones, 90% to 95% seen once. The sequenced sample consisted of naive CD8+ T cells from PBMCs. The receptors derive from a young man in good health. Some clones in this sample may be carry-over from other donors' samples. The CDR3 runs from the conserved cysteine through the conserved F or W. D genes are given only for firm matches. Size tells how often a clone was seen (once, few, many) or the class of an expanded clone, and some rows leave it out.

size	D	V	J	DNA	CDR3
.	.	TRBV19	TRBJ2-7	TGTGCCAGTAGTACCGGGGGACAGTTCTCCTACGAGCAGTACTTC	CASSTGGQFSYEQYF
.	.	TRBV4-2	TRBJ2-7	TGTGCCAGCAGCCAAGAGGGGGACGGGGAGTCCTACGAGCAGTACTTC	CASSQEGDGESYEQYF
.	TRBD1	TRBV19	TRBJ1-5	TGTGCCAGTAGTCCGACAGGGGCGGTGCCCCAGCATTTT	CASSPTGAVPQHF
.	TRBD2	TRBV11-2	TRBJ2-7	TGTGCCAGCAGCCCGGGACTAGCGGGAGTCTACGAGCAGTACTTC	CASSPGLAGVYEQYF
.	TRBD1	TRBV5-4	TRBJ2-1	TGTGCCAGCAGCTTGGGGACAGGGGGCCCCAATGAGCAGTTCTTC	CASSLGTGGPNEQFF
.	.	TRBV9	TRBJ1-5	TGTGCCAGCAGCAGGGGGGACGGCAGATATAGCAATCAGCCCCAGCATTTT	CASSRGDGRYSNQPQHF
.	.	TRBV7-3	TRBJ2-2	TGTGCCTGCCTACAGGGCACCGGGGAGCTGTTTTTT	CACLQGTGELFF
.	.	TRBV27	TRBJ1-5	TGTGCCAGCAGTCTATCCGCCGGGGAGAGAGAGCAGCCCCAGCATTTT	CASSLSAGEREQPQHF
.	.	TRBV6-6	TRBJ1-2	TGTGCCAGCAGTTACGAGGGGGGCGGCTACACCTTC	CASSYEGGGYTF
.	TRBD2	TRBV11-2	TRBJ2-1	TGTGCCAGCAGCTTAGAGGTCGGGGGGTACAATGAGCAGTTCTTC	CASSLEVGGYNEQFF
.	TRBD1	TRBV7-8	TRBJ2-1	TGTGCCAGCAGCCCACCAAACAGGGGCAATGAGCAGTTCTTC	CASSPPNRGNEQFF
once	.	TRBV13	TRBJ2-1	TGTGCCAGCAGCTTAAATAGCAGAGAGCAGTTCTTC	CASSLNSREQFF
.	.	TRBV4-1	TRBJ2-2	TGCGCCAGCAGCCCCCGGAACGGGGGGCTGTTTTTT	CASSPRNGGLFF
.	.	TRBV27	TRBJ2-2	TGTGCCAGCAGTTTGCTCTACCAGAACACCGGGGAGCTGTTTTTT	CASSLLYQNTGELFF
.	.	TRBV15	TRBJ2-2	TGTGCCACCAGCAGAGAGATGGACACCGGGGAGCTGTTTTTT	CATSREMDTGELFF
.	.	TRBV4-1	TRBJ2-5	TGCGCCAGCAGCCCCCAGGCTGCCAGGGAGACCCAGTACTTC	CASSPQAARETQYF
.	.	TRBV7-7	TRBJ2-7	TGTGCCAGCAGTCCGGGACTGCGCTACGAGCAGTACTTC	CASSPGLRYEQYF
few	TRBD2	TRBV9	TRBJ2-1	TGTGCCAGCAGCTCACTAGCGGATGAGCAGTTCTTC	CASSSLADEQFF
.	TRBD2	TRBV27	TRBJ2-3	TGTGCCAGCAGTTTCGGTGGGGGGGGCACAGATACGCAGTATTTT	CASSFGGGGTDTQYF
.	.	TRBV19	TRBJ1-2	TGTGCCAGTAGCATGGCGTCCGAAGACATCTATGGCTACACCTTC	CASSMASEDIYGYTF
.	.	TRBV7-9	TRBJ1-2	TGTGCCAGCAGCGGAACCGCCTATGGCTACACCTTC	CASSGTAYGYTF
.	.	TRBV7-9	TRBJ2-7	TGTGCCAGCAGCTCACTAGAGTTCTCGCCCTTTCACAACGAGCAGTACTTC	CASSSLEFSPFHNEQYF
.	.	TRBV15	TRBJ1-5	TGTGCCACCAGCAGAGATCTGTTGTCGGGGGCGCTTAGCAATCAGCCCCAGCATTTT	CATSRDLLSGALSNQPQHF
.	.	TRBV27	TRBJ1-5	TGTGCCAGCGCCGCTGTCCGGGGCAATCAGCCCCAGCATTTT	CASAAVRGNQPQHF
.	.	TRBV28	TRBJ1-1	TGTGCCAGCAGTTTATGGGCGAACACTGAAGCTTTCTTT	CASSLWANTEAFF
.	.	TRBV27	TRBJ1-1	TGTGCCAGCAGCCAAGTGGTTGCGATAGACAGGCCCCTGAACACTGAAGCTTTCTTT	CASSQVVAIDRPLNTEAFF
.	.	TRBV6-5	TRBJ2-7	TGTGCCAGCAGTTACGGGGCAGGGGCCGAGCAGTACTTC	CASSYGAGAEQYF
.	.	TRBV14	TRBJ2-7	TGTGCCAGCAGCCTGGGACCGCGCTACGAGCAGTACTTC	CASSLGPRYEQYF
once	.	TRBV28	TRBJ2-2	TGTGCCAGCAGCGAACCCTTTTTCAGGGTATCAGCGGTGACCGGGGAGCTGTTTTTT	CASSEPFFRVSAVTGELFF
.	.	TRBV28	TRBJ2-1	TGTGCCAGCTGGGCGGATCTCAATGAGCAGTTCTTC	CASWADLNEQFF